The 30 T cell receptor beta chains below were found in one sample sequenced in a study of cytomegalovirus exposure and HLA in healthy donors. PCR was performed using 60 Vbeta and 13 Jbeta primers. Produced via immunoSEQ multiplex PCR; TCRdb's table is partial and in-frame only. The sample includes approximately 190,000 clones, approximately 80% of them seen just once. Material: PBMCs. The receptor source for this set is a woman in her 30s in good health and CMV-seropositive.

The V and J genes are TRBV5-4 and TRBJ1-2, with D possibly being TRBD1 (6 bases). CDR1 and CDR2 (germline): SGHNT, YYREEE (reference sequence). V lost 4 bases, J lost 0 bases, and 7 bases lay in between. This CDR3 has 13 amino acids. The CDR3 nucleotides are TGTGCCAGCAGCCGGACAGCTAACTATGGCTACACCTTC. Protein product: CASSRTANYGYTF.

This chain uses TRBV6-5 with TRBJ1-6, with 7 bases aligning to TRBD1. There are 15 residues in the CDR3. Trimming removed 6 bases from V and 6 bases from J; junction bases left unmatched: 8. Germline CDR1 is MNHEY and CDR2 is SVGAGI. The DNA of the CDR3 is TGTGCCAGCAGATCCTCCGGGACAGCTAATTCACCCCTCCACTTT. As protein: CASRSSGTANSPLHF.

The chain joins TRBV7-2 to TRBJ2-3, with D maybe TRBD2 (7 bases). The V gene's germline CDR1 is SGHTA and CDR2 FQGNSA. Trimming cost V 7 bases and J 5 bases, with 19 bases left between them. CDR3 size: 15 residues. CDR3 sequence: CASIQGGGTGDTQYF. In DNA form, the CDR3 reads TGTGCCAGCATTCAAGGGGGGGGAACCGGAGATACGCAGTATTTT. Variable domain in full (rest from reference TRBV7-2 and TRBJ2-3): GAGVSQSPSNKVTEKGKDVELRCDPISGHTALYWYRQSLGQGLEFLIYFQGNSAPDKSGLPSDRFSAERTGGSVSTLTIQRTQQEDSAVYLCASIQGGGTGDTQYFGPGTRLTVL.

The chain couples TRBV7-2 to TRBJ2-1; D unresolved. Trimming removed 4 bases from V and 0 bases from J, with 19 bases in between. The CDR3 length is 18 residues. The germline V gene has CDR1 SGHTA and CDR2 FQGNSA. The CDR3: CASSSSRLALSSYNEQFF. CDR3 nucleotide sequence: TGTGCCAGCAGCTCGTCCCGACTGGCCCTGAGCTCCTACAATGAGCAGTTCTTC.

There are a few counts of this clone. This chain joins TRBV2 and TRBJ2-7; D not resolved. CDR1 is SNHLY, CDR2 FYNNEI, per germline. Deletions cut 2 bases from V and 3 bases from J, with 5 bases between. The CDR3 is 12 residues long. CDR3 amino acids: CASSEQNYEQYF. The CDR3 nucleotides read TGTGCCAGCAGTGAACAGAACTACGAGCAGTACTTC. The complete variable domain, with remaining parts taken from reference TRBV2 and TRBJ2-7, reads EPEVTQTPSHQVTQMGQEVILRCVPISNHLYFYWYRQILGQKVEFLVSFYNNEISEKSEIFDDQFSVERPDGSNFTLKIRSTKLEDSAMYFCASSEQNYEQYFGPGTRLTVT.

This chain joins TRBV11-2 and TRBJ2-7; weak D call: TRBD2 (5 bases). Germline V gene lookup returns CDR1 SGHAT and CDR2 FQNNGV. Trimming removed 2 bases from V and 5 bases from J, with 10 bases in between. The CDR3 contains 13 residues. The DNA of the CDR3 is TGTGCCAGCAGCTTATTTCGGGGAAACGAGCAGTACTTC. Translating gives CASSLFRGNEQYF. Filled out from reference TRBV11-2 and TRBJ2-7, the complete variable domain reads EAGVAQSPRYKIIEKRQSVAFWCNPISGHATLYWYQQILGQGPKLLIQFQNNGVVDDSQLPKDRFSAERLKGVDSTLKIQPAKLEDSAVYLCASSLFRGNEQYFGPGTRLTVT.

CDR3 sequence reads: CAIQNRLAGTGELFF. The CDR3 DNA reads as TGTGCCATCCAGAATCGACTAGCGGGGACCGGGGAGCTGTTTTTT. V is TRBV28 and J is TRBJ2-2; 11 bases fit TRBD2. V gave up 10 bases and J gave up 5 bases; unmatched junction bases: 9. The CDR3 runs 15 residues. Per the germline V gene, CDR1 is MDHEN and CDR2 is SYDVKM.

The chain joins TRBV4-3 to TRBJ1-1; a weak D match, TRBD1 (6 bases). V lost 1 base, J lost 3 bases, and 12 bases lay in between. The germline V gene has CDR1 LGHNA and CDR2 YSLEER. This CDR3 has 15 amino acids. CDR3 bases: TGCGCCAGCAGCCAAGGGGGTGCAGGGGACACTGAAGCTTTCTTT. Amino acids: CASSQGGAGDTEAFF.

This sequence joins TRBV6-5 and TRBJ1-1; TRBD1 aligns across 8 bases. Germline assignment: CDR1 MNHEY and CDR2 SVGAGI. J lost 5 bases, V lost 6 bases, and 5 bases had no gene match. The length of the CDR3 is 13 residues. This CDR3 reads CASRQGGVTEAFF. The CDR3, as DNA: TGTGCCAGCAGACAGGGGGGAGTTACTGAAGCTTTCTTT.

V gene TRBV29-1 combines with J gene TRBJ2-1; D remains ambiguous. Germline V gene lookup returns CDR1 SQVTM and CDR2 ANQGSEA. This CDR3 is 11 amino acids long. V lost 6 bases to trimming and J lost 4 bases, with 7 bases between them. The DNA of the CDR3 is TGCAGCGTCGCAGGATACAATGAGCAGTTCTTC. Residues: CSVAGYNEQFF.

The chain recombines TRBV18 with TRBJ1-2, with 8 bases that match TRBD1. The CDR3 has 13 amino acids. V gave up 6 bases and J gave up 6 bases; unmatched junction bases: 6. Germline CDR1 is KGHSH and CDR2 is LQKENI. The CDR3 DNA is TGTGCCAGCTCGCCGGACAGGGAGGATGGCTACACCTTC. Its protein is CASSPDREDGYTF.

The chain joins TRBV9 to TRBJ2-5, with D possibly matching TRBD1 (6 bases). V lost 0 bases to trimming and J lost 4 bases, with 16 bases between them. The CDR3 extends over 16 amino acids. In germline, CDR1 is SGDLS, CDR2 YYNGEE. The CDR3 DNA sequence: TGTGCCAGCAGCGTAGGTGGAAACGTGGGGGCAGAGACCCAGTACTTC. Amino acid sequence: CASSVGGNVGAETQYF.

Worth noting for this clone: At one boundary the junction diverges from the germline segment, which might be a read error. This chain links TRBV6-5 with TRBJ2-6; the D gene is possibly TRBD1 (5 bases). CDR3 length: 14 residues. Per germline, CDR1 MNHEY and CDR2 SVGAGI. The CDR3 DNA reads as TGTGCCAGCAGTTACCAGGGTGGGACCAACGTCCTGACTTTC. The encoded protein is CASSYQGGTNVLTF.

This clone was picked up a small number of times. The rearrangement joins TRBV6-5 to TRBJ1-2; 7 nucleotides line up with TRBD1. After removal of 6 bases from V and 4 bases from J, the junction contained 8 bases not matched to a gene. Germline CDR1 is MNHEY and CDR2 is SVGAGI. The CDR3 length is 14 residues. The CDR3 DNA sequence: TGTGCCAGCAGCCACCGGGACAGCATCTATGGCTACACCTTC. Its protein is CASSHRDSIYGYTF.

The gene calls are TRBV5-5 and TRBJ2-7; no definite D call. Germline-derived CDR1 and CDR2 are SGHKS and YYEKEE (reference sequence). The ends were cut back, 3 bases at V and 0 bases at J, with 13 bases in the middle. This CDR3 is 15 amino acids long. CDR3 nucleotides: TGTGCCAGCAGCTATAGTTCAGGAATCTCCTACGAGCAGTACTTC. Its protein product is CASSYSSGISYEQYF.

This clone was observed a few times. The chain carries TRBV6-6 and TRBJ2-7; D is unclear. Germline loops: CDR1 MNHNY, CDR2 SVGAGI (reference sequence). V gave up 5 bases and J gave up 4 bases, with 12 bases separating them. This CDR3 region has 13 residues. DNA for the CDR3: TGTGCCAGCAGTCCACTCTCTCGTTACGAGCAGTACTTC. Protein: CASSPLSRYEQYF.

V usage is TRBV4-1 and J usage is TRBJ2-7, with D tentatively TRBD2 (7 bases). The CDR3 is 13 amino acids. V lost 4 bases and J lost 5, with 12 bases in between. Per germline, CDR1 MGHRA and CDR2 YSYEKL. Here the CDR3 reads CASSRGGRDEQYF. Here the CDR3 DNA reads TGCGCCAGCAGCCGGGGGGGCAGGGACGAGCAGTACTTC.

V is TRBV9 and J is TRBJ2-7; 9 bases match TRBD2. Trimming took 3 bases from V and 3 from J; bases not matched to a gene: 13. This CDR3 spans 17 amino acids. Germline CDR1 and CDR2: SGDLS and YYNGEE. The CDR3 sequence: CASSASGWAGGGYEQYF. CDR3 nucleotides: TGTGCCAGCAGCGCTAGTGGGTGGGCGGGAGGGGGCTACGAGCAGTACTTC.

This chain connects TRBV11-2 to TRBJ2-5, with D unresolved. From germline, CDR1 is SGHAT and CDR2 FQNNGV. Deletions cut 1 base from V and 4 bases from J, with 4 bases between. The CDR3 has 12 amino acids. The DNA of the CDR3 is TGTGCCAGCAGCTTAGCTGTAGAGACCCAGTACTTC. It encodes CASSLAVETQYF.

A word on this clone: Compared with germline, one end of the junction differs, possibly owing to a read error. CDR3 coding DNA: TGTGCTAGCAGCTTAGAGCCGAACACTGAAGCTTTCTTT. Translated: CASSLEPNTEAFF. The chain uses TRBV7-7 and TRBJ1-1; no firm D call. Per germline, CDR1 SSHAT and CDR2 FNYEAQ (reference sequence). The CDR3 totals 13 residues.

The chain employs TRBV6-5 and TRBJ2-1; maybe TRBD2 (6 bases). Germline CDR1 and CDR2: MNHEY and SVGAGI. The V and J ends lost 4 bases and 4 bases respectively, with 14 bases between them. This CDR3 has 15 residues. The CDR3 DNA reads as TGTGCCAGCAGTTCCGGGACTCTTGAGTACAATGAGCAGTTCTTC. Encoded protein: CASSSGTLEYNEQFF.

V and J are TRBV27 and TRBJ1-2, with D maybe TRBD1 (5 bases). This CDR3 comprises 14 residues. Germline V gene lookup returns CDR1 MNHEY and CDR2 SMNVEV (reference sequence). Trimming shortened V by 6 bases and J by 8 bases, and 19 bases separated the two germline ends. CDR3 DNA sequence: TGTGCCAGCAGCCTCGGGGGGAATAGCGTGGGCTACACCTTC. This gives the protein CASSLGGNSVGYTF.

This clone was recorded a few times. The chain uses TRBV7-6 and TRBJ2-7, with D possibly TRBD2 on 7 matching bases. CDR1 and CDR2 (germline): SGHVS, FNYEAQ. The CDR3 sequence is 15 residues long. V lost 0 bases and J lost 2, with 11 bases in between. The CDR3 coding sequence is TGTGCCAGCAGCTTAGCAACCGGGGGGCCCTACGAGCAGTACTTC. Its protein product is CASSLATGGPYEQYF.

The chain links TRBV30 to TRBJ2-5, with TRBD2 matching over 13 bases. Germline V CDR1 and CDR2: GTSNPN, SVGIG (reference sequence). The CDR3 is 13 amino acids. With 8 bases clipped from V and 5 bases from J, the junction kept 5 bases outside the gene matches. The CDR3 loop is CAGELAGGETQYF. In DNA form, the CDR3 reads TGTGCCGGAGAACTAGCGGGAGGGGAGACCCAGTACTTC.

Only a few counts were recorded for this clone. One end of the junction fails to match germline, which may point to a read error. The chain is built from TRBV7-9 and TRBJ2-1, with D possibly TRBD2 on 6 matching bases. The CDR3 consists of 14 residues. The germline gives CDR1 SEHNR, CDR2 FQNEAQ (reference sequence). The CDR3, as DNA: TGCGCCAGCAGCCAAGATCTGGAGGGTAGTGAGCAGTTCTTC. Amino acid sequence: CASSQDLEGSEQFF.

This clone was found once. V is TRBV7-2 and J is TRBJ1-5; the D is unclear. Trimming removed 1 base at V and 2 bases at J, with 9 bases between. The CDR3 has 15 residues. The germline V gene has CDR1 SGHTA and CDR2 FQGNSA. The CDR3 spells CASSLEWGGNQPQHF. CDR3 nucleotide sequence: TGTGCCAGCAGCTTAGAATGGGGAGGCAATCAGCCCCAGCATTTT.

The CDR3 is CASSRGSRSAQHF. CDR3 DNA: TGTGCCAGCAGTAGGGGCAGTAGGAGCGCCCAGCATTTT. This chain uses TRBV6-1 with TRBJ1-5; tentatively, D is TRBD1 (5 bases). The length of the CDR3 is 13 residues. V gave up 5 bases and J gave up 11 bases, with 16 bases separating them. Germline CDR1 reads MNHNS; CDR2 reads SASEGT.

The V call is TRBV18, the J call TRBJ1-1, with D tentatively TRBD1 (6 bases). Trimming left V 3 bases short and J 0 bases short, with 14 bases between. The CDR3 consists of 16 residues. Germline V gene data show CDR1 as KGHSH and CDR2 as LQKENI. The CDR3 DNA sequence: TGTGCCAGCTCACCTTTGGCAGGGGCCATGAACACTGAAGCTTTCTTT. Translation gives CASSPLAGAMNTEAFF. The full variable domain, in which reference TRBV18 and TRBJ1-1 provide the parts outside the CDR3, is NAGVMQNPRHLVRRRGQEARLRCSPMKGHSHVYWYRQLPEEGLKFMVYLQKENIIDESGMPKERFSAEFPKEGPSILRIQQVVRGDSAAYFCASSPLAGAMNTEAFFGQGTRLTVV.

The V and J genes are TRBV10-3 and TRBJ2-7, with D maybe TRBD2 (6 bases). The V end was cut by 7 bases, the J end by 0 bases, with 13 bases between. The germline V gene encodes CDR1 ENHRY and CDR2 SYGVKD. This CDR3 has 14 amino acids. The CDR3 loop is CAITAEGSSYEQYF. In DNA form, the CDR3 reads TGTGCCATCACTGCGGAGGGGAGCTCCTACGAGCAGTACTTC.

The chain combines TRBV15 with TRBJ1-1; D unclear. The CDR3 is 17 amino acids. CDR1 is LNHNV, CDR2 YYDKDF, per germline (reference sequence). Trimming pared 6 bases from V and 4 bases from J, leaving 24 bases between. The DNA of the CDR3 is TGTGCCACCAGGGAAGACACTACTAGGGAACGGAGCACTGAAGCTTTCTTT. This encodes CATREDTTRERSTEAFF.